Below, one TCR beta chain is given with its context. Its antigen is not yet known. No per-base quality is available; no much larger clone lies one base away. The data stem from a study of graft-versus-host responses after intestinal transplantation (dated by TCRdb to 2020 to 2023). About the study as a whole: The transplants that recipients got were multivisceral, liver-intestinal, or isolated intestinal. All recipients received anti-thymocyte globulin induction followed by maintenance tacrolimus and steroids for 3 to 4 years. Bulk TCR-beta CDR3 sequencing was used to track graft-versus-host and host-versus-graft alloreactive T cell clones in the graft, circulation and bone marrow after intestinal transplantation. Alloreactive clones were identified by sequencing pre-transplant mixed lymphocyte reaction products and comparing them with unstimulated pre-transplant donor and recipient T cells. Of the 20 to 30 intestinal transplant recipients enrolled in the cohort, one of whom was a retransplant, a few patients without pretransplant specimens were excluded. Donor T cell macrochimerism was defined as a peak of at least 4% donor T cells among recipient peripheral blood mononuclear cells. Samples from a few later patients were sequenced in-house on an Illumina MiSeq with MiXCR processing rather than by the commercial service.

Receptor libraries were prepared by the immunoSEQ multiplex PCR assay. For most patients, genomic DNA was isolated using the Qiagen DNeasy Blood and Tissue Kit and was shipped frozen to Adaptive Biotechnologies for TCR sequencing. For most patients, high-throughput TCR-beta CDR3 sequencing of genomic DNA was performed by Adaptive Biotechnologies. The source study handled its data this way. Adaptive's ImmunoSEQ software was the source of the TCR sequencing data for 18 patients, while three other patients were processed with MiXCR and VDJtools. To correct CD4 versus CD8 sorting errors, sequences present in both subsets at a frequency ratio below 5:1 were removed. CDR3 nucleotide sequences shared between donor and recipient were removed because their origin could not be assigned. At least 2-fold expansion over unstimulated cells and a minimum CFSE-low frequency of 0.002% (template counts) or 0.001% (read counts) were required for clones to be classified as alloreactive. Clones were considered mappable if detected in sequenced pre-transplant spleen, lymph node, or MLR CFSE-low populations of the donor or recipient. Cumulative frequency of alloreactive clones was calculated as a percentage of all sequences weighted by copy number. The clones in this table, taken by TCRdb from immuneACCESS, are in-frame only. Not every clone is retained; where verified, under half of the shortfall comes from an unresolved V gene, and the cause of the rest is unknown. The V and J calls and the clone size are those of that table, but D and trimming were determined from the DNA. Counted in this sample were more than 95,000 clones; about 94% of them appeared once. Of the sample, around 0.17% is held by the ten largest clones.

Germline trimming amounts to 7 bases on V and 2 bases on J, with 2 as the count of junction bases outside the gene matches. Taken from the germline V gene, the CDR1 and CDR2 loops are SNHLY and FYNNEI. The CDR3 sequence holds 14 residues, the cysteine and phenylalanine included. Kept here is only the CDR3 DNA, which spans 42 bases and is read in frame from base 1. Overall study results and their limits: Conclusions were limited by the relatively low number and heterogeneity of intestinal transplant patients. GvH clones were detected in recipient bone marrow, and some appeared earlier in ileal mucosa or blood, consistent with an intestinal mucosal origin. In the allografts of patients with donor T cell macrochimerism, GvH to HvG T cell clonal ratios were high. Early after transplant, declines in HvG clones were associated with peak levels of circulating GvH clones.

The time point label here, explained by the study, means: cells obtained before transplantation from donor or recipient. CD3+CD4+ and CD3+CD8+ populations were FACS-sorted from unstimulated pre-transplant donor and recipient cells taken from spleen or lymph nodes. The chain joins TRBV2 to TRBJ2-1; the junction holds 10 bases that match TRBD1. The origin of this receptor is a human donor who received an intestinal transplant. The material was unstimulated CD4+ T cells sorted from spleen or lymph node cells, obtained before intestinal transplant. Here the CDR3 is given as CASTGQGAYNEQFF. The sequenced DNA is TGTGCCAGCACCGGACAGGGGGCCTACAATGAGCAGTTCTTC.